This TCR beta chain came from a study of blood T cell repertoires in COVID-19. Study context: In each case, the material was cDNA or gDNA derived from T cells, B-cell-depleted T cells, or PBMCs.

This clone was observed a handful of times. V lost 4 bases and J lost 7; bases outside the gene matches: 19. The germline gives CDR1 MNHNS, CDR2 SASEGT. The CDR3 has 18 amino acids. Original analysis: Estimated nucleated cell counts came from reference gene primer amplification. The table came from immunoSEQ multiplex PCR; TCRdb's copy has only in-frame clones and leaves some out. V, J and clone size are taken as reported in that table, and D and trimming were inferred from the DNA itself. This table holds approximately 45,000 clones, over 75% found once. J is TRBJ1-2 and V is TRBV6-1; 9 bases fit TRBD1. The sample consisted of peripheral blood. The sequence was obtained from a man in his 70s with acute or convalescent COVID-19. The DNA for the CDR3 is TGTGCCAGCAGTGCACACCGGGACAGGGCGTTTCAGAGGGGTGGCTACACCTTC. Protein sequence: CASSAHRDRAFQRGGYTF.